The 6 T cell receptor beta chains presented below share a single source sample, sequenced in a study of blood T cells in healthy people across ages. PCR was performed a second time for about 6 to 11 cycles using a sample-barcoded 5' primer and a J-beta primer mix. TCRdb reprocessed the 5' RACE reads via MiXCR and lists one record per CDR3 protein. This sample has hundreds of thousands of distinct CDR3 sequences, with around 45% found just once. Sequenced: blood. These receptors were collected from a woman aged 60-75 years in good health.

The chain employs TRBV6-2 or TRBV6-3 and TRBJ2-7; D gene uncertain. The germline CDR1 and CDR2 sequences are MNHEY and SVGEGT. This CDR3 is 16 amino acids long. The V end lost 4 bases, the J end lost 1 base, and 17 bases lay between the germline ends. CDR3 in DNA: TGTGCCAGCAGTTCGGAACCTCGGACCCAATCCTACGAGCAGTACTTC. It is translated as CASSSEPRTQSYEQYF.

This sequence joins TRBV7-2 and TRBJ1-5, with 7 bases identical to TRBD1. J lost 7 bases, V lost 5 bases, and 11 bases had no gene match. This CDR3 spans 15 amino acids. Germline V gene sequence: CDR1 SGHTA, CDR2 FQGNSA. For the CDR3, the DNA is TGTGCCAGCAGCAGACAGGGATTAGGGGGACAGCCCCAGCATTTT. Its protein is CASSRQGLGGQPQHF.

This clonotype was seen a handful of times. The rearrangement joins TRBV28 to TRBJ2-6, with 7 bases that match TRBD2. This CDR3 contains 16 residues. CDR1 and CDR2 from the germline V gene are MDHEN and SYDVKM. The V and J ends lost 5 bases and 0 bases, in that order; junction bases with no gene match: 4. This CDR3 reads CASSSGTASGANVLTF. CDR3 sequence (DNA): TGTGCCAGCAGTAGCGGGACGGCCTCTGGGGCCAACGTCCTGACTTTC.

This clonotype was counted between two and nine times. This may arise from a read error, as a much more abundant clone is one base away. This chain joins TRBV30 and TRBJ2-5; D might be TRBD2 (5 bases). This CDR3 spans 11 amino acids. The germline gives CDR1 GTSNPN, CDR2 SVGIG (reference sequence). Trimming left V 7 bases short and J 1 base short, with 7 bases between. The CDR3 region is CALTIQETQYF. In DNA form, the CDR3 reads TGTGCCTTGACTATCCAAGAGACCCAGTACTTC.

The chain combines TRBV7-8 with TRBJ2-1, with D uncertain. Trimming took 5 bases from V and 8 from J, leaving 7 bases between them. Germline CDR1 SGHVS, CDR2 FQNEAQ. This CDR3 contains 11 residues. The chain's CDR3 is CASSRYYEQFF. The CDR3 DNA follows: TGTGCCAGCAGCAGATACTATGAGCAGTTCTTC. The entire variable domain, with the rest obtained from reference TRBV7-8 and TRBJ2-1, is as follows: GAGVSQSPRYKVAKRGQDVALRCDPISGHVSLFWYQQALGQGPEFLTYFQNEAQLDKSGLPSDRFFAERPEGSVSTLKIQRTQQEDSAVYLCASSRYYEQFFGPGTRLTVL.

This clonotype showed up just a few times. V is TRBV20-1 and J is TRBJ2-5; 9 bases line up with TRBD2. This CDR3 region has 16 residues. After removal of 0 bases from V and 5 bases from J, the junction contained 10 bases not matched to a gene. Looked up from germline, CDR1 is DFQATT and CDR2 is SNEGSKA (reference sequence). The CDR3 region is CSARDSGGRAGETQYF. The CDR3, as DNA: TGCAGTGCTAGAGATTCAGGCGGGAGGGCCGGTGAGACCCAGTACTTC.